A selection of T cell receptor beta chains follows, all from one sample in a study of blood T cell repertoires in COVID-19. Method: immunoSEQ multiplex PCR; TCRdb's copy keeps in-frame clones and lacks some. The sample lists 6,500 to 8,500 clones; 73% were seen once. Sequencing was done on a sample of peripheral blood. Receptors originate from a human donor in a cohort sampled during active COVID-19. Each CDR3 is given with its conserved first and last residue. A D gene is named only where the DNA matches it firmly. Clone size is not always given. Where it is, it says once, few, many or a class for expanded clones.

>-|TRBV27|-|TRBJ2-7
CASSLGRPPYEQYF
TGTGCCAGCAGTTTAGGGAGACCCCCCTACGAGCAGTACTTC
>-|TRBV6-5|-|TRBJ1-1
CASREGSGAEAFF
TGTGCCAGCAGGGAGGGAAGCGGAGCTGAAGCTTTCTTT
>-|TRBV20-1|-|TRBJ1-1
CSAAQGRAFF
TGCAGTGCTGCACAGGGTAGGGCTTTCTTT
>-|TRBV28|TRBD1|TRBJ2-7
CASSIRDRYYEQYF
TGTGCCAGCAGTATTCGGGACAGATACTACGAGCAGTACTTC
>-|TRBV10-3|TRBD1|TRBJ2-7
CAIWTGGASYEQYF
TGTGCCATCTGGACAGGGGGCGCTTCCTACGAGCAGTACTTC
>-|TRBV27|-|TRBJ2-1
CASSLNAFSSYNEQFF
TGTGCCAGCAGTTTGAACGCTTTCAGCTCCTACAATGAGCAGTTCTTC
>-|TRBV15|TRBD2|TRBJ2-3
CATSSRGRGGTDTQYF
TGTGCCACCAGCAGCCGTGGGCGGGGGGGCACAGATACGCAGTATTTT
>-|TRBV7-9|TRBD2|TRBJ2-3
CASDHPLAGETDTQYF
TGTGCCAGCGACCACCCCCTAGCGGGAGAAACAGATACGCAGTATTTT
>-|TRBV4-2|TRBD2|TRBJ2-7
CASSPGTSDDEQYF
TGTGCCAGCAGCCCCGGGACTAGTGACGACGAGCAGTACTTC
>-|TRBV5-1|-|TRBJ1-1
CASSLASGWDTEAFF
TGCGCCAGCAGCTTGGCGTCCGGGTGGGACACTGAAGCTTTCTTT
>few|TRBV28|-|TRBJ1-6
CASSLFGHEGSPLHF
TGTGCCAGCAGTTTATTTGGACACGAAGGTTCACCCCTCCACTTT
>-|TRBV2|-|TRBJ2-5
CASSVGTGQETQYF
TGTGCCAGCAGTGTAGGAACAGGCCAAGAGACCCAGTACTTC
>-|TRBV28|TRBD1|TRBJ2-5
CASSAGTGGAETQYF
TGTGCCAGCAGCGCGGGGACAGGGGGCGCCGAGACCCAGTACTTC
>-|TRBV7-8|-|TRBJ2-1
CASLDRNGEQFF
TGTGCCAGTTTAGACAGGAACGGGGAGCAGTTCTTC
>-|TRBV2|-|TRBJ2-3
CASSENTRYGQDTQYF
TGTGCCAGCAGCGAAAATACTAGGTACGGGCAAGATACGCAGTATTTT
>-|TRBV7-9|TRBD2|TRBJ2-7
CASSRQREVYF
TGTGCCAGCAGCCGTCAGCGGGAGGTGTACTTC
>-|TRBV28|TRBD2|TRBJ2-1
CASSLTSGPLEQFF
TGTGCCAGCAGTTTAACTAGCGGGCCCCTTGAGCAGTTCTTC
>few|TRBV19|TRBD1|TRBJ1-1
CASRQGLYTEAFF
TGTGCCAGTAGACAGGGGCTGTACACTGAAGCTTTCTTT
>-|TRBV21-1|-|TRBJ2-6
CASTRERPCPGANVLTF
TGTGCCAGCACTCGGGAGAGACCTTGCCCCGGGGCCAACGTCCTGACTTTC
>medium-sized|TRBV28|TRBD1|TRBJ2-7
CASSALPGTGSIPYEQYF
TGTGCCAGCAGTGCCTTGCCCGGGACAGGGTCGATTCCCTACGAGCAGTACTTC
>-|TRBV28|-|TRBJ1-6
CASSPEGTIGSPLHF
TGTGCCAGCAGCCCGGAAGGGACTATTGGGTCACCCCTCCACTTT
>-|TRBV7-9|-|TRBJ2-7
CASSSSVGGSYEQYF
TGTGCCAGCAGCTCCAGTGTCGGGGGCTCCTACGAGCAGTACTTC
>-|TRBV9|TRBD1|TRBJ2-7
CASSPGGSSYEQYF
TGTGCCAGCAGCCCAGGGGGCAGCTCCTACGAGCAGTACTTC
>-|TRBV11-2|TRBD2|TRBJ2-7
CASSPGLAGVYEQYF
TGTGCCAGCAGCCCAGGACTAGCGGGAGTTTACGAGCAGTACTTC
>-|TRBV28|TRBD2|TRBJ2-1
CASSLLAGNEQFF
TGTGCCAGCAGTTTATTAGCGGGGAATGAGCAGTTCTTC
>few|TRBV3-1/TRBV3-2|TRBD1|TRBJ2-6
CASSPPGQAFSGANVLTF
TGTGCCAGCAGCCCTCCCGGACAGGCCTTCTCTGGGGCCAACGTCCTGACTTTC
>few|TRBV7-8|TRBD1|TRBJ1-5
CASSPDRGYNQPQHF
TGTGCCAGCAGCCCTGACAGGGGTTACAATCAGCCCCAGCATTTT
>-|TRBV10-1|TRBD2|TRBJ2-4
CASISWTSGRGPSPKNIQYF
TGCGCCAGCATCTCTTGGACTAGCGGGAGGGGACCGTCGCCCAAAAACATTCAGTACTTC
>-|TRBV10-1|TRBD1|TRBJ2-7
CASSESGQGDEQYF
TGCGCCAGCAGTGAGTCAGGACAGGGGGACGAGCAGTACTTC
>-|TRBV5-1|TRBD2|TRBJ2-1
CASSSTSASYNEQFF
TGCGCCAGCAGCTCTACTAGCGCCTCCTACAATGAGCAGTTCTTC
>-|TRBV29-1|-|TRBJ2-1
CSVLAGLESSSYNEQFF
TGCAGCGTTTTGGCGGGATTGGAGTCGAGCTCCTACAATGAGCAGTTCTTC
>-|TRBV29-1|-|TRBJ1-2
CSVEGRDAVVNGYTF
TGCAGCGTGGAAGGGCGGGACGCGGTCGTTAATGGCTACACCTTC
>-|TRBV7-8|TRBD1|TRBJ1-6
CASSLNRDRDNSPLHF
TGTGCCAGCAGCCTGAACCGGGACAGAGATAATTCACCCCTCCACTTT
>-|TRBV6-5|-|TRBJ2-1
CASSLQGSYNEQFF
TGTGCCAGCAGCCTCCAGGGGTCCTACAATGAGCAGTTCTTC
>-|TRBV13|-|TRBJ1-2
CASSSTANYGYTF
TGTGCCAGCAGCTCGACAGCTAACTATGGCTACACCTTC
>-|TRBV4-3|TRBD2|TRBJ2-5
CASSQDVAGGGETQYF
TGCGCCAGCAGCCAAGATGTAGCGGGTGGGGGAGAGACCCAGTACTTC
>-|TRBV4-1|-|TRBJ1-1
CASSHPAQGSTEAFF
TGCGCCAGCAGCCACCCCGCACAGGGTAGTACTGAAGCTTTCTTT
>-|TRBV7-7|TRBD2|TRBJ2-5
CASSLEIGLAGQETQYF
TGTGCTAGCAGCTTAGAGATAGGACTAGCGGGACAAGAGACCCAGTACTTC
>-|TRBV13|TRBD2|TRBJ2-3
CASSSRLAGGQDTQYF
TGTGCCAGCAGCTCAAGGCTAGCGGGAGGACAGGATACGCAGTATTTT
>once|TRBV7-2|TRBD2|TRBJ2-5
CASSLGSGLETQYF
TGTGCCAGCAGCTTAGGTAGCGGGTTGGAGACCCAGTACTTC
>-|TRBV5-4|-|TRBJ2-7
CASSLLPGNAAYEQYF
TGTGCCAGCAGCTTGCTTCCAGGGAACGCGGCCTACGAGCAGTACTTC
>-|TRBV6-5|-|TRBJ2-7
CASRADRAYEQYF
TGTGCCAGCAGGGCGGACAGAGCCTACGAGCAGTACTTC
>few|TRBV7-8|-|TRBJ2-2
CASSHNLEGDRGAVF
TGTGCCAGCAGCCACAACCTCGAGGGGGACCGGGGAGCTGTTTTT
>few|TRBV27|-|TRBJ1-2
CASSLGGGAYGYTF
TGTGCCAGCAGTTTAGGCGGGGGCGCTTATGGCTACACCTTC
>-|TRBV19|-|TRBJ1-1
CASSIGRATEAFF
TGTGCCAGTAGTATTGGCAGGGCAACTGAAGCTTTCTTT
>-|TRBV4-2|-|TRBJ2-7
CASSLKQGDEQYF
TGTGCCAGCAGCCTTAAACAGGGAGACGAGCAGTACTTC
>-|TRBV29-1|-|TRBJ2-7
CSVLFGGSGEQYF
TGCAGCGTACTCTTCGGGGGTTCCGGCGAGCAGTACTTC
>-|TRBV4-3|-|TRBJ2-2
CASSHGLTPGELFF
TGCGCCAGCAGCCACGGACTCACTCCAGGGGAGCTGTTTTTT
>-|TRBV24-1|-|TRBJ2-1
CATCGSENEQFF
TGTGCCACCTGCGGTTCGGAAAATGAGCAGTTCTTC
>-|TRBV6-1|TRBD2|TRBJ2-1
CASSDYVAGGSYNEQFF
TGTGCCAGCAGTGACTACGTAGCGGGGGGCTCCTACAATGAGCAGTTCTTC
>-|TRBV19|TRBD2|TRBJ2-1
CASSIDSGGNSYNEQFF
TGTGCCAGTAGTATAGACTCCGGGGGGAACTCCTACAATGAGCAGTTCTTC
>-|TRBV9|TRBD1|TRBJ1-2
CASSVDGTGQGYTF
TGTGCCAGCAGCGTAGACGGGACAGGGCAAGGCTACACCTTC
>-|TRBV5-4|-|TRBJ1-2
CASSQGSGGIGANYGYTF
TGTGCCAGCAGCCAGGGATCCGGGGGGATAGGGGCTAACTATGGCTACACCTTC
>-|TRBV4-3|-|TRBJ2-2
CASSHSVLETGELFF
TGCGCCAGCAGCCACAGCGTCCTGGAGACCGGGGAGCTGTTTTTT